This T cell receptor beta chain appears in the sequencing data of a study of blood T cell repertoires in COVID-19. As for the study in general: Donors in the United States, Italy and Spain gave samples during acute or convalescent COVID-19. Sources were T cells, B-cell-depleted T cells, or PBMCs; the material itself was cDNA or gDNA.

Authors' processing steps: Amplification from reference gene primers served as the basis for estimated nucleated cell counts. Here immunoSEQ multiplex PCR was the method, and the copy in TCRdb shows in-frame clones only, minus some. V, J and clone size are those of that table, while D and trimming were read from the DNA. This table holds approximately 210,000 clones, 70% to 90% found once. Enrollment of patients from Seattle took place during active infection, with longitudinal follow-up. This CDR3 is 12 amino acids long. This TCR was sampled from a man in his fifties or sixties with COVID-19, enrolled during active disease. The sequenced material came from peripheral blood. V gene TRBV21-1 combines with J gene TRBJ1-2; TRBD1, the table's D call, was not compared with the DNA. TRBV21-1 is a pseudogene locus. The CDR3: CASSTGFYGYTF. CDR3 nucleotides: TGTGCCAGCAGCACAGGATTCTATGGCTACACCTTC.